Below are 16 T cell receptor beta chains sequenced from a single sample in a study of T cells in Graves' hyperthyroidism and ophthalmopathy. The TCR beta CDR3 regions underwent amplification using RNA transcripts as the source. With the HTBI primer set, the TCR CDR3 went through a first round of RT-PCR. TCRdb re-analysed the multiplex PCR reads in MiXCR, keeping a single row per CDR3 protein. Among about 330,000 distinct CDR3 sequences listed, roughly 15% were seen once. The sequencing input was blood. The source is a woman aged 40 to 50 with Graves' ophthalmopathy.

The sample holds a few counts of this clonotype. The chain recombines TRBV5-1 with TRBJ2-1, with 11 nucleotides matching TRBD2. The germline V gene encodes CDR1 SGHRS and CDR2 YFSETQ. The CDR3 sequence is 18 residues long. V gave up 3 bases and J gave up 2 bases; unmatched junction bases: 10. CDR3 in amino acids: CASSSFPSGGITYNEQFF. In DNA form, the CDR3 reads TGCGCCAGCAGCTCTTTTCCTAGCGGGGGGATAACCTACAATGAGCAGTTCTTC.

This clonotype was recorded many times. The V call is TRBV2, the J call TRBJ1-3; no clear D gene. There are 15 residues in the CDR3. Trimming removed 3 bases at V and 0 bases at J, with 9 bases between. CDR1 is SNHLY and CDR2 is FYNNEI in the germline V gene. The CDR3 coding sequence is TGTGCCAGCAGTGACTCGCCGCACTCTGGAAACACCATATATTTT. Protein product: CASSDSPHSGNTIYF.

This clonotype was seen repeatedly, ten times or more. The V and J genes are TRBV6-1 and TRBJ1-2; D gene uncertain. Trimming took 5 bases from V and 2 from J, leaving 9 bases between them. The CDR3 is 13 residues long. Germline CDR1 is MNHNS and CDR2 is SASEGT. The CDR3 protein is CASSFGRNYGYTF. The CDR3 coding sequence is TGTGCCAGCAGTTTTGGCAGAAACTATGGCTACACCTTC.

The CDR3 nucleotides are TGCAGCGTTGAAGATCTTAGGGATCCCAATGAGCAGTTCTTC. Amino acid sequence: CSVEDLRDPNEQFF. V and J are TRBV29-1 and TRBJ2-1, with D unclear. V shed 0 bases and J shed 6 bases, with 12 bases lying between them. This CDR3 is built from 14 residues. The germline gives CDR1 SQVTM, CDR2 ANQGSEA.

The chain carries TRBV9 and TRBJ2-3, with 8 bases that match TRBD2. The V gene's germline CDR1 is SGDLS and CDR2 YYNGEE. The junction had 16 bases not matched to a gene; V was cut back by 4 bases and J by 3 bases. The CDR3 extends over 18 amino acids. CDR3 nucleotide sequence: TGTGCCAGCAGCCCCCGTAGTCTTACTAGCGGAGGTACAGATACGCAGTATTTT. Encoded protein: CASSPRSLTSGGTDTQYF.

This clonotype has a handful of counts. This chain uses TRBV19 with TRBJ1-1, with 7 bases lining up with TRBD1. The length of the CDR3 is 14 residues. Germline CDR1 LNHDA, CDR2 SQIVND (reference sequence). The J segment lost 8 bases and the V segment lost 3 bases, leaving 9 bases of the junction unmatched. CDR3 loop: CASSISATGPEAFF. As DNA, the CDR3 is TGTGCCAGTAGTATCAGTGCGACAGGGCCAGAAGCTTTCTTT.

This rearrangement joins TRBV6-5 to TRBJ1-1; D is unclear. Per the germline V gene, CDR1 is MNHEY and CDR2 is SVGAGI. The length of the CDR3 is 15 residues. V lost 0 bases and J lost 1, with 9 bases in between. CDR3 DNA sequence: TGTGCCAGCAGTTACTCTTCTATAGGGAACACTGAAGCTTTCTTT. Amino acids: CASSYSSIGNTEAFF.

This chain links TRBV11-2 with TRBJ2-3; D unclear. The CDR3 length is 14 residues. Looked up from germline, CDR1 is SGHAT and CDR2 is FQNNGV. V shed 0 bases and J shed 2 bases, with 6 bases lying between them. CDR3: CASSLEAATDTQYF. CDR3 bases: TGTGCCAGCAGCTTAGAAGCAGCCACAGATACGCAGTATTTT.

In its sample, this clonotype was seen a few times. V and J are TRBV20-1 and TRBJ2-1; either TRBD1 or TRBD2 may supply D (5 bases each). The CDR3 has 15 residues. Germline V gene data show CDR1 as DFQATT and CDR2 as SNEGSKA (reference sequence). The V gene lost 0 bases and the J gene lost 7 bases, with 16 bases spanning the gap. CDR3: CSARDLRGAPNEQFF. The CDR3 nucleotides read TGCAGTGCTAGAGATCTAAGGGGAGCCCCGAATGAGCAGTTCTTC.

A remark on this clonotype: Possible read error: a much larger clone is one base away. The V and J genes are TRBV3-1 and TRBJ2-7; 7 bases match TRBD1. Germline CDR1 is LGHDT and CDR2 is YNNKEL (reference sequence). The CDR3 consists of 14 residues. The CDR3 DNA reads as TGTGCCAACAGCCAGTCACAGGGGCTTCACGAGCAGTACTTC. Translated, it gives CANSQSQGLHEQYF.

The CDR3 loop is CASRQVPGQGNSPLHF. Written as DNA, the CDR3 is TGTGCCAGCAGACAAGTCCCTGGACAGGGAAATTCACCCCTCCACTTT. The J gene is TRBJ1-6, the V gene TRBV7-6; TRBD1 agrees at 8 bases. The J segment lost 7 bases and the V segment lost 6 bases, leaving 11 bases of the junction unmatched. Per the germline V gene, CDR1 is SGHVS and CDR2 is FNYEAQ. The CDR3 consists of 16 residues.

The table lists this clonotype with many counts. CDR3 bases: TGTGCCAGCAGCTTAACCAGACCGAACACTGAAGCTTTCTTT. Translated: CASSLTRPNTEAFF. The V and J genes are TRBV11-2 and TRBJ1-1; no reliable D call. Trimming cost V 2 bases and J 1 base, with 8 bases left between them. The V gene's germline CDR1 is SGHAT and CDR2 FQNNGV. There are 14 residues in the CDR3.

Many counts were recorded for this clonotype. The V call is TRBV28, the J call TRBJ1-1, with no clear D. The CDR3 has 13 amino acids. V was shortened by 11 bases and J by 0 bases, with 13 bases between the two germline ends. The germline gives CDR1 MDHEN, CDR2 SYDVKM. The CDR3 nucleotides read TGTGCCTGTTCTCGGGCCATGAACACTGAAGCTTTCTTT. The encoded protein is CACSRAMNTEAFF.

As regards this clonotype: This clone may be a read error of a much larger clone one base away. The CDR3 DNA sequence: TGTGCCAGCAGTTACTCGACCGGGGGGGGGACCCAGTACTTC. It specifies CASSYSTGGGTQYF. The chain carries TRBV6-5 and TRBJ2-5, with 8 bases fitting TRBD2. V was clipped by 0 bases and J by 7 bases; unmatched bases: 4. The CDR3 is 14 residues long. Germline V gene data show CDR1 as MNHEY and CDR2 as SVGAGI.

The chain links TRBV28 to TRBJ2-7; 11 nucleotides align to TRBD2. Germline lookup yields CDR1 MDHEN and CDR2 SYDVKM. The CDR3 runs 14 residues. V shed 5 bases, J shed 6 bases, and the junction held 6 bases outside the gene matches. The CDR3 is CASSVSGRALEQYF. The CDR3 region has the DNA TGTGCCAGCAGTGTTAGCGGGAGGGCCCTCGAGCAGTACTTC.

This clonotype was counted many times. This chain joins TRBV12-3 or TRBV12-4 and TRBJ2-7, with TRBD1 identical over 9 bases. The CDR3 is 15 residues long. Losses at the gene ends were 5 bases for V and 2 bases for J; bases not matched to a gene: 7. The CDR3, as DNA: TGTGCCAGCAGTAAAAGACAGGGGGGGCCCTACGAGCAGTACTTC. This encodes CASSKRQGGPYEQYF.